This T cell receptor (beta chain) was identified in a study of blood T cell repertoires in COVID-19 (TCRdb year 2020). Turning to the overall study: Samples covering the acute and convalescent phases of COVID-19 were provided by collaborators in the United States, Italy and Spain. The samples were drawn from two sources: the first 160 participants of the ongoing ImmuneRACE study, and fewer than 1,500 subjects contributed by 6 global collaborators. A freely available public database, intended as a resource for researchers studying the immune response to SARS-CoV-2, is where the repertoires were released. Where available, HLA class I and class II types were obtained from metadata supplied by the sample provider rather than from assay-based typing. The prospective study material was composed of cDNA or gDNA derived from T cells, B-cell-depleted T cells, or PBMCs. The sample metadata nearly always contained a de-identified subject ID, COVID-19 status, age in years and sex. The dataset comprised deeply sampled blood TCRbeta repertoires from subjects exposed to, actively infected with, or recovered from COVID-19.

CDR1 and CDR2 were assigned from the germline V gene (reference sequence) as LNHDA and SQIVND. From cysteine to phenylalanine, the CDR3 is 16 amino acids long. Of all the DNA, just the CDR3 is kept, 48 bases in frame from base 1. The germline V and J ends show losses of 5 bases and 2 bases respectively, and no gene match explains 6 bases of the junction. General findings and caveats noted by the study authors: The quantity of clinical and demographic metadata differed by source and by participant and was supplied without curation.

The collaborating institutions used their own protocols to collect whole blood in K2EDTA tubes. For TCRbeta analysis, collaborators shipped samples in one of three forms: frozen whole blood, isolated PBMCs, or DNA extracted from either of those sample types. TCRbeta CDR3 regions were amplified from genomic DNA by means of the immunoSEQ Assay, a bias-controlled multiplex PCR. The original pipeline was this. The number of nucleated cells in each sample was estimated from the amplification of reference gene primers within the assay. To quantify the absolute abundance of each unique TCRbeta CDR3 rearrangement, sequence reads were collapsed and filtered. For each sample, productive Simpson clonality was calculated as the square root of Simpson's diversity index across productive rearrangements. TCRdb re-hosts the immuneACCESS table, in-frame sequences only. Its copies lack some clones; in the studies checked, an unresolved V gene accounts for under half of them, and the cause for the rest is not known. D and trimming were read from the DNA, whereas the V and J calls and clone size are those reported in that table. The sample table contains approximately 190,000 clones; only one count was recorded for more than 80% of them. Of the sample, 0.5% to 0.6% is held by the ten largest clones.

In the case of this clone: The antigen this receptor binds is unknown. Qualities for individual bases were not recorded, and no much larger clone is one base off.

Material for sequencing was peripheral blood. The rearrangement joined TRBV19 to TRBJ2-6, and 7 junctional nucleotides match TRBD1. The TCR originated in a man aged 45-60 years with acute or convalescent COVID-19. Here is the DNA: TGTGCCAGTAGTCCAAAAACAGGGGCTGGGGCCAACGTCCTGACTTTC. Its coded protein is CASSPKTGAGANVLTF.